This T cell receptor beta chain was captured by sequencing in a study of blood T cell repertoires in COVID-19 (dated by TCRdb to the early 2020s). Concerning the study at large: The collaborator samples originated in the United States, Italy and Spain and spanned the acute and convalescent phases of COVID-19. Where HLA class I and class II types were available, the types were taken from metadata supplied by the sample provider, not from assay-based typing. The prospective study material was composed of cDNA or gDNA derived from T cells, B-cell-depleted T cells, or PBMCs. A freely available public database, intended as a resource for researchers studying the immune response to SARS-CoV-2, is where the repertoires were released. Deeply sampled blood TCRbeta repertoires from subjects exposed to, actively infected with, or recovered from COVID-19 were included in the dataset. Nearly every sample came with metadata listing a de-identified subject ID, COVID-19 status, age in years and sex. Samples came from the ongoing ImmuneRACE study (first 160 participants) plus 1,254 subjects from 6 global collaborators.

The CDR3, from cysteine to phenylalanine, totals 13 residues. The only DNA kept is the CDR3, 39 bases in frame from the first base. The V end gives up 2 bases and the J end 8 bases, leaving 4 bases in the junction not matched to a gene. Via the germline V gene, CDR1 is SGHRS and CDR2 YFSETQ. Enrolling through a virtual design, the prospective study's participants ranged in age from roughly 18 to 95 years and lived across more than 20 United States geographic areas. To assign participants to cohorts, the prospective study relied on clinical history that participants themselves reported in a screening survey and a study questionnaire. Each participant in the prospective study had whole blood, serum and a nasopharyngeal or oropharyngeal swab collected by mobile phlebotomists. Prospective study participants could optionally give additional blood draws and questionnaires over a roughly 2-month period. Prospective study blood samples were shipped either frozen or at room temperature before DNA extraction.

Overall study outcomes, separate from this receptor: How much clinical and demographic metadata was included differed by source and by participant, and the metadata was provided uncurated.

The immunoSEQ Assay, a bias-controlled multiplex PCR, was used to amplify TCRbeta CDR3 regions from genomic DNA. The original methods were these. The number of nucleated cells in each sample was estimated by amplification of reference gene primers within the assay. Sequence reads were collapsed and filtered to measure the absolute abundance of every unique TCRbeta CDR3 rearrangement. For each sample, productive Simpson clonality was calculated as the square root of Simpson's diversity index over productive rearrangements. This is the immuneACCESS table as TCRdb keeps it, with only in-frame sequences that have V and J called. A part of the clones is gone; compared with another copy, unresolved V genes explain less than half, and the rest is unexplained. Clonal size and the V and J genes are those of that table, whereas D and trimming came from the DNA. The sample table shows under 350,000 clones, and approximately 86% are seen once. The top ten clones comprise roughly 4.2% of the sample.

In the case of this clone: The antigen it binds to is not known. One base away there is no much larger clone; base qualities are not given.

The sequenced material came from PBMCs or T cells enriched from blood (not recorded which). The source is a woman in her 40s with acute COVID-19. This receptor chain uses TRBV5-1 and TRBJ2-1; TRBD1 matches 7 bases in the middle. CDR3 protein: CASSFTGVYEQFF. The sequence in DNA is TGCGCCAGCAGCTTTACAGGGGTCTATGAGCAGTTCTTC.